This TCR beta chain was observed in a study of beta chain features in type 1 diabetes. Across the whole study: The study found patients and healthy donors alike in age, gender and cell yields. Whole-study findings and limits: In every one of the four CD4+ subsets, TCRB CDR3s were moderately but significantly shorter in Type 1 diabetes patients.

This clone has only a few counts. The antigen remains unidentified. Other DNA sequences within the sample encode an identical CDR3. Germline CDR1 reads SGHAT; CDR2 reads FQNNGV. The CDR3 length is 14 residues. Trimming removed 5 bases from V and 3 bases from J; junction bases left unmatched: 6. TCRB transcripts that were expressed got sequenced, as all of the isolated RNA had been reverse transcribed. Sequenced by immunoSEQ multiplex PCR; TCRdb stores in-frame clones only, minus some. The sample has 600,000 to 750,000 clones, 9.5% to 15% seen once; the top ten hold over 0.1%. Approximately 100 mL of blood, on average, came from one heparinised draw per donor. Sorting of CD4+ naive, central memory, regulatory and stem cell-like memory cells was performed via CD45RO/CCR7/CD25/CD127/CD95/CD27. Purity of each sorted population was above 95%.

The J gene is TRBJ2-7, the V gene TRBV11-2, with 8 bases identical to TRBD1. The source material was naive CD4+ T cells from blood. The source is a man aged 25 to 40 with type 1 diabetes. CDR3 loop: CASSPDRGHYEQYF. The CDR3 nucleotides are TGTGCCAGCAGCCCCGACAGGGGACACTACGAGCAGTACTTC.